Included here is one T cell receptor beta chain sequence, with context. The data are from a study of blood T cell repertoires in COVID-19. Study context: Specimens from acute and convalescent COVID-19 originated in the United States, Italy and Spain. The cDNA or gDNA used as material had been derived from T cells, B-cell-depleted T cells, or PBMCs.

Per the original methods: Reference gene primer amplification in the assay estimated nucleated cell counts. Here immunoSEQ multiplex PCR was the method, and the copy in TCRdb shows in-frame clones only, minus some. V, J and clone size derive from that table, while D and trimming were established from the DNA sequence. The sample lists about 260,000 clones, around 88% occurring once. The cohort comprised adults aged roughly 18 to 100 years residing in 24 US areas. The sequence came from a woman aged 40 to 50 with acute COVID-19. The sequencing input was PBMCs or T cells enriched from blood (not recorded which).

The CDR3 loop reads CSASAFGTDTQYF. The CDR3 bases are TGCAGTGCTAGTGCCTTCGGTACAGATACGCAGTATTTT. This chain connects TRBV20-1 to TRBJ2-3, with D unclear. Germline lookup yields CDR1 DFQATT and CDR2 SNEGSKA (reference sequence). There are 13 residues in the CDR3. Trimming took 3 bases from V and 3 from J, leaving 10 bases between them.